These 15 T cell receptor beta chains were all obtained from the same sample, sequenced in a study of blood T cell repertoires in COVID-19. The protocol was immunoSEQ multiplex PCR, while the TCRdb copy is restricted to in-frame clones and leaves out a portion. The data contain approximately 200,000 clones, nearly 85% of them singletons. Material: peripheral blood. The source of these receptors is a woman younger than 45 with acute or convalescent COVID-19.

This clone is a singleton in its sample. The gene calls are TRBV19 and TRBJ2-7; D possibly corresponds to TRBD1 (5 bases). The CDR3 totals 13 residues. Germline lookup yields CDR1 LNHDA and CDR2 SQIVND (reference sequence). V dropped 7 bases and J dropped 0 bases, with 10 bases sitting between them. The CDR3 sequence is CASKKGVSYEQYF. The CDR3 DNA reads TGTGCCAGTAAGAAAGGGGTCTCCTACGAGCAGTACTTC. Looking up the rest from reference TRBV19 and TRBJ2-7 gives the full variable domain: DGGITQSPKYLFRKEGQNVTLSCEQNLNHDAMYWYRQDPGQGLRLIYYSQIVNDFQKGDIAEGYSVSREKKESFPLTVTSAQKNPTAFYLCASKKGVSYEQYFGPGTRLTVT.

Here the CDR3 DNA reads TGTGCCAGTAGTATGTCCAGGGACGAGCAGTACTTC. Its protein is CASSMSRDEQYF. The V call is TRBV19, the J call TRBJ2-7; maybe TRBD1 (5 bases). V was cut by 3 bases and J by 5 bases, with 8 bases left in between. CDR1 LNHDA and CDR2 SQIVND come from the germline V gene (reference sequence). This CDR3 comprises 12 residues.

This chain connects TRBV4-3 to TRBJ2-3; maybe TRBD2 (5 bases). This CDR3 has 14 amino acids. Germline V CDR1 and CDR2: LGHNA, YSLEER. V gave up 5 bases and J gave up 10 bases, with 19 bases separating them. The CDR3 region has the DNA TGCGCCAGCAGCTCATATCAAAGCGGCCATGCGCAGTATTTT. Protein: CASSSYQSGHAQYF.

The chain has TRBV19 and TRBJ1-4; 8 bases are shared with TRBD1. Looked up from germline, CDR1 is LNHDA and CDR2 is SQIVND (reference sequence). V lost 8 bases, J lost 5 bases, and 22 bases stayed unmatched. The length of the CDR3 is 19 residues. The chain's CDR3 is CASPQITGQVKVSNEKLFF. Here the CDR3 DNA reads TGTGCCAGTCCACAGATCACGGGACAGGTGAAGGTTTCGAATGAAAAACTGTTTTTT.

The V call is TRBV3-1 (or the pseudogene TRBV3-2), the J call TRBJ2-5; 8 nucleotides line up with TRBD1. The CDR3 has 16 residues. The ends lost 5 bases at V and 4 bases at J; junction bases unmatched: 12. Germline V gene data show CDR1 as LGHDT and CDR2 as YNNKEL (reference sequence). The CDR3 sequence is CASSGGQVVLGETQYF. CDR3 coding DNA: TGTGCCAGCAGCGGGGGACAGGTGGTATTGGGAGAGACCCAGTACTTC.

In DNA, the CDR3 is TGTGCCAGCAGCCTACAGGGATCTGGAAACACCATATATTTT. Encoded protein: CASSLQGSGNTIYF. This chain links TRBV7-6 with TRBJ1-3, with a weak D call TRBD1 (6 bases). CDR3 length: 14 amino acids. Germline V CDR1 and CDR2: SGHVS, FNYEAQ. Trimming pared 5 bases from V and 1 base from J, leaving 9 bases between. The whole variable domain, remainder taken from reference TRBV7-6 and TRBJ1-3, is GAGVSQSPRYKVTKRGQDVALRCDPISGHVSLYWYRQALGQGPEFLTYFNYEAQQDKSGLPNDRFSAERPEGSISTLTIQRTEQRDSAMYRCASSLQGSGNTIYFGEGSWLTVV.

This chain joins TRBV11-2 and TRBJ1-1, with 10 positions matching TRBD1. Trimming at V came to 2 bases and at J to 1 base, leaving 4 bases not matched to a gene. The CDR3 sequence is 16 residues long. Germline V CDR1 and CDR2: SGHAT, FQNNGV. In nucleotides, the CDR3 is TGTGCCAGCAGCTTATGGACAGGGGGTCGGAACACTGAAGCTTTCTTT. Protein: CASSLWTGGRNTEAFF.

The chain is built from TRBV5-1 and TRBJ1-4, with D unresolved. Germline V CDR1 and CDR2: SGHRS, YFSETQ. The CDR3 loop spans 14 amino acids. The germline V and J ends were trimmed by 4 bases and 7 bases, with 14 bases remaining between them. CDR3 in amino acids: CASSEGQGSEKLFF. The CDR3 nucleotides are TGCGCCAGCAGCGAGGGCCAAGGGAGTGAAAAACTGTTTTTT.

The chain couples TRBV2 to TRBJ2-1; TRBD1 matches 7 bases. The junction had 3 bases not matched to a gene; V was cut back by 3 bases and J by 7 bases. This CDR3 comprises 13 residues. Germline CDR1 and CDR2: SNHLY and FYNNEI. CDR3 coding DNA: TGTGCCAGCAGTGAGTTGACAGGGAATGAGCAGTTCTTC. Its translation is CASSELTGNEQFF. The entire variable domain, with the rest obtained from reference TRBV2 and TRBJ2-1, is as follows: EPEVTQTPSHQVTQMGQEVILRCVPISNHLYFYWYRQILGQKVEFLVSFYNNEISEKSEIFDDQFSVERPDGSNFTLKIRSTKLEDSAMYFCASSELTGNEQFFGPGTRLTVL.

This chain uses TRBV5-4 with TRBJ2-1, with 10 bases identical to TRBD2. This CDR3 has 15 residues. CDR1 SGHNT and CDR2 YYREEE come from the germline V gene (reference sequence). The junction had 7 bases not matched to a gene; V was cut back by 4 bases and J by 6 bases. The CDR3 DNA is TGTGCCAGCAGCCCTGCTTTAGCGGGGGGCAATGAGCAGTTCTTC. Its translation is CASSPALAGGNEQFF. Variable domain in full (rest from reference TRBV5-4 and TRBJ2-1): ETGVTQSPTHLIKTRGQQVTLRCSSQSGHNTVSWYQQALGQGPQFIFQYYREEENGRGNFPPRFSGLQFPNYSSELNVNALELDDSALYLCASSPALAGGNEQFFGPGTRLTVL.

This chain uses TRBV28 with TRBJ1-5; D might be TRBD1 (5 bases). The V and J ends lost 7 bases and 0 bases respectively, with 13 bases between them. This CDR3 has 15 amino acids. CDR1 is MDHEN and CDR2 is SYDVKM in the germline V gene. CDR3: CASKQGANSNQPQHF. In DNA form, the CDR3 reads TGTGCCAGCAAGCAAGGGGCAAATAGCAATCAGCCCCAGCATTTT.

The V and J genes are TRBV10-2 and TRBJ1-6; 7 positions agree with TRBD1. The germline gives CDR1 WSHSY, CDR2 SAAADI. Losses at the gene ends were 6 bases for V and 0 bases for J; bases not matched to a gene: 14. CDR3 length: 19 residues. CDR3 protein: CASREPGQTTGSYNSPLHF. CDR3 DNA sequence: TGCGCCAGCAGAGAGCCGGGACAGACGACAGGCTCCTATAATTCACCCCTCCACTTT.

The V gene is TRBV7-9, the J gene TRBJ1-3; 9 bases line up with TRBD1. The CDR3 is made up of 15 amino acids. After removal of 4 bases from V and 6 bases from J, the junction contained 7 bases not matched to a gene. From germline, CDR1 is SEHNR and CDR2 FQNEAQ (reference sequence). For the CDR3, the DNA is TGTGCCAGCAGCTCCGGGACAGGGAGGGAAAACACCATATATTTT. This encodes CASSSGTGRENTIYF.

The chain recombines TRBV4-2 with TRBJ1-4; D possibly corresponds to TRBD1 (5 bases). Trimming pared 1 base from V and 8 bases from J, leaving 17 bases between. This CDR3 comprises 16 residues. Germline V gene lookup returns CDR1 LGHNA and CDR2 YNFKEQ. In DNA form, the CDR3 reads TGTGCCAGCAGCCAAGCCGCCGCAGGGAAACAAGAAAAACTGTTTTTT. Its protein product is CASSQAAAGKQEKLFF.

This sequence joins TRBV30 and TRBJ1-2; D gene unclear. V lost 3 bases to trimming and J lost 4 bases, with 9 bases between them. CDR1 and CDR2 (germline): GTSNPN, SVGIG (reference sequence). The CDR3 is 12 amino acids. Here the CDR3 reads CAWRSVLYGYTF. Written as DNA, the CDR3 is TGTGCCTGGAGGTCGGTTCTCTATGGCTACACCTTC.